The rows below give T cell receptor beta chains drawn from one sample of a study of blood T cell repertoires in COVID-19. Libraries were prepared by immunoSEQ multiplex PCR; TCRdb keeps only in-frame clonotypes and omits some of them. The data hold 320,000 or so clones, with about 90% observed a single time. The sample taken for sequencing was PBMCs or T cells enriched from blood (not recorded which). The receptors here all came from a woman under 40 who had recovered from COVID-19. Each CDR3 is given with its conserved first and last residue. D genes are given only for firm matches. Only part of the rows carry a size: once, few, many, or a class if the clone is expanded.

d_gene	abundance	v_gene	j_gene	CDR3aa	CDR3nt
TRBD2	NA	TRBV6-5	TRBJ2-2	CATPTSGIITGELFF	TGTGCCACCCCGACTAGCGGGATAATAACCGGGGAGCTGTTTTTT
NA	NA	TRBV23-1	TRBJ1-3	CASSQTPRTNSSGNTIYF	TGCGCCAGCAGTCAAACTCCCCGCACCAACAGCTCTGGAAACACCATATATTTT
TRBD1	NA	TRBV9	TRBJ1-4	CASSVGPDRGAEKLFF	TGTGCCAGCAGCGTAGGACCCGACAGGGGAGCTGAAAAACTGTTTTTT
TRBD2	few	TRBV3-1/TRBV3-2	TRBJ2-7	CASSQDPSGVGYEQYF	TGTGCCAGCAGCCAAGATCCAAGCGGGGTAGGGTACGAGCAGTACTTC
TRBD1	NA	TRBV14	TRBJ2-3	CASSRGQGTTQYF	TGTGCCAGCAGCCGTGGACAGGGTACGACGCAGTATTTT
TRBD2	NA	TRBV14	TRBJ2-1	CASSQLLGRGDNEQFF	TGTGCCAGCAGCCAGCTACTCGGGCGGGGGGACAATGAGCAGTTCTTC
TRBD1	NA	TRBV5-1	TRBJ1-1	CASSRTGTNTEAFF	TGCGCCAGCAGCAGGACAGGTACGAACACTGAAGCTTTCTTT
TRBD1	once	TRBV2	TRBJ1-2	CASSQTGGDYGYTF	TGTGCCAGCAGCCAGACAGGGGGCGACTATGGCTACACCTTC
TRBD1	NA	TRBV3-1/TRBV3-2	TRBJ1-1	CASSLGQMNTEAFF	TGTGCCAGCAGCCTGGGACAGATGAACACTGAAGCTTTCTTT
NA	NA	TRBV5-6	TRBJ2-5	CASTVSRAYQETQYF	TGTGCCAGCACCGTGTCCAGGGCGTACCAAGAGACCCAGTACTTC
TRBD1	NA	TRBV18	TRBJ2-7	CASSPLGQALEQYF	TGTGCCAGCTCACCTCTCGGACAGGCTCTCGAGCAGTACTTC
NA	NA	TRBV28	TRBJ1-1	CASSLSRGSAFF	TGTGCCAGCAGTTTATCTAGGGGTTCGGCTTTCTTT
NA	NA	TRBV19	TRBJ1-2	CASSISAGTNYGYTF	TGTGCCAGTAGTATTTCGGCAGGGACTAACTATGGCTACACCTTC
NA	NA	TRBV3-1/TRBV3-2	TRBJ2-5	CASSQGGSGSETQYF	TGTGCCAGCAGCCAAGGTGGTTCGGGATCAGAGACCCAGTACTTC
TRBD1	NA	TRBV12-3/TRBV12-4	TRBJ1-2	CASRLGTGPRYTF	TGTGCCAGCAGATTAGGGACAGGCCCTCGCTACACCTTC
TRBD1	few	TRBV7-7	TRBJ2-3	CASSYGTGGTDTQYF	TGTGCCAGCAGCTATGGGACAGGGGGAACAGATACGCAGTATTTT
NA	once	TRBV10-3	TRBJ2-2	CAISATGNTGELFF	TGTGCCATCAGTGCGACAGGGAACACCGGGGAGCTGTTTTTT
NA	NA	TRBV7-2	TRBJ2-5	CASSLYRYQETQYF	TGTGCCAGCAGCTTATACAGGTACCAAGAGACCCAGTACTTC
TRBD1	few	TRBV28	TRBJ1-2	CASSLGTGAYGYTF	TGTGCCAGCAGTTTAGGGACAGGCGCCTATGGCTACACCTTC
NA	NA	TRBV30	TRBJ1-5	CAWASTGSNQPQHF	TGTGCCTGGGCTAGTACAGGGAGCAATCAGCCCCAGCATTTT
NA	once	TRBV5-4	TRBJ2-7	CASSLAAGDEQYF	TGTGCCAGCAGCCTTGCCGCAGGGGACGAGCAGTACTTC
NA	NA	TRBV27	TRBJ2-5	CASKPGLQETQYF	TGTGCCAGTAAGCCGGGACTTCAAGAGACCCAGTACTTC
TRBD1	NA	TRBV7-2	TRBJ2-2	CASSQMGQGAAGELFF	TGTGCCAGCAGCCAAATGGGACAGGGGGCGGCCGGGGAGCTGTTTTTT
TRBD1	NA	TRBV28	TRBJ1-4	CASKSKPGQSNEKLFF	TGTGCCAGCAAATCCAAGCCGGGACAGAGTAATGAAAAACTGTTTTTT
TRBD2	NA	TRBV2	TRBJ2-3	CASSVRRGAPDTQYF	TGTGCCAGCAGTGTTAGGCGGGGGGCCCCAGATACGCAGTATTTT
TRBD1	NA	TRBV6-1	TRBJ2-7	CASSEREADGQGVPHEQYF	TGTGCCAGCAGTGAAAGGGAGGCGGACGGACAGGGGGTTCCCCACGAGCAGTACTTC
NA	NA	TRBV3-1/TRBV3-2	TRBJ2-1	CASSQALSSYNEQFF	TGTGCCAGCAGCCAAGCCTTGAGCTCCTACAATGAGCAGTTCTTC
TRBD1	NA	TRBV5-8	TRBJ1-6	CASSSWTGHNSPLHF	TGTGCCAGCAGCTCGTGGACAGGCCATAATTCACCCCTCCACTTT
TRBD1	NA	TRBV2	TRBJ1-5	CASKLERQGASQPQHF	TGTGCCAGCAAACTCGAACGACAGGGGGCGAGCCAGCCCCAGCATTTT
NA	NA	TRBV6-5	TRBJ2-2	CASSYDSNTGELFF	TGTGCCAGCAGTTACGACTCGAACACCGGGGAGCTGTTTTTT
TRBD1	NA	TRBV18	TRBJ2-7	CASSPETGEFEQYF	TGTGCCAGCTCACCAGAGACAGGGGAATTCGAGCAGTACTTC
TRBD1	NA	TRBV5-1	TRBJ1-5	CASRPGTGSNQPQHF	TGCGCCAGCAGACCCGGGACAGGGAGCAATCAGCCCCAGCATTTT
NA	NA	TRBV28	TRBJ2-7	CASSFPGTYEQYF	TGTGCCAGCAGTTTCCCAGGAACCTACGAGCAGTACTTC
TRBD1	NA	TRBV30	TRBJ2-5	CAWLGQGGETQYF	TGTGCCTGGTTGGGACAGGGAGGCGAGACCCAGTACTTC
TRBD1	NA	TRBV6-5	TRBJ2-3	CASTPGQGLTDTQYF	TGTGCCAGCACCCCGGGACAGGGCTTAACAGATACGCAGTATTTT
NA	few	TRBV27	TRBJ1-5	CASSRGGSQPQHF	TGTGCCAGCAGCCGAGGGGGTTCTCAGCCCCAGCATTTT
TRBD2	few	TRBV5-1	TRBJ2-7	CASSAGTSGIYEQYF	TGCGCCAGCAGCGCCGGGACTAGCGGGATATACGAGCAGTACTTC
TRBD1	NA	TRBV7-8	TRBJ1-3	CASSSYRGGGNTIYF	TGTGCCAGCAGCAGCTACAGGGGGGGAGGAAACACCATATATTTT
NA	NA	TRBV5-1	TRBJ2-7	CASSRDSIYEQYF	TGCGCCAGCAGCAGGGACTCTATATACGAGCAGTACTTC
NA	NA	TRBV2	TRBJ1-1	CASSEAGQGGAFF	TGTGCCAGCAGTGAAGCGGGTCAGGGTGGAGCTTTCTTT
TRBD2	NA	TRBV20-1	TRBJ2-7	CSASHSGGVSYEQYF	TGCAGTGCTAGTCATTCGGGGGGTGTCTCCTACGAGCAGTACTTC
NA	NA	TRBV4-3	TRBJ2-1	CASSQEVASGRNEQFF	TGCGCCAGCAGCCAAGAAGTTGCGAGCGGCCGCAATGAGCAGTTCTTC
NA	NA	TRBV18	TRBJ2-6	CASSPVPGGLRSGANVLTF	TGTGCCAGCTCACCAGTACCCGGGGGTCTACGCTCTGGGGCCAACGTCCTGACTTTC
NA	NA	TRBV3-1/TRBV3-2	TRBJ1-2	CASRSQGMGNGYTF	TGTGCCAGCAGGAGCCAGGGGATGGGAAATGGCTACACCTTC
TRBD1	NA	TRBV7-8	TRBJ2-7	CASSTSGQGRDYEQYF	TGTGCCAGCAGCACCTCCGGACAGGGGAGGGACTACGAGCAGTACTTC
TRBD1	NA	TRBV18	TRBJ1-1	CASSLGTGAYTEAFF	TGTGCCAGCTCACTTGGGACAGGTGCCTACACTGAAGCTTTCTTT
TRBD2	NA	TRBV28	TRBJ2-7	CASSPGGRSYEQYF	TGTGCCAGCAGCCCAGGCGGGAGGTCCTACGAGCAGTACTTC
NA	few	TRBV5-4	TRBJ2-7	CASRRFGGDEQYF	TGTGCCAGCAGACGATTTGGGGGCGACGAGCAGTACTTC
TRBD1	NA	TRBV28	TRBJ1-2	CASSEGQGNGYTF	TGTGCCAGCAGCGAGGGACAGGGGAATGGCTACACCTTC
NA	NA	TRBV28	TRBJ1-1	CASRGFGGNTEAFF	TGTGCCAGCAGGGGATTCGGGGGAAACACTGAAGCTTTCTTT
TRBD2	few	TRBV29-1	TRBJ2-5	CSVIAGGETQYF	TGCAGCGTCATAGCGGGGGGGGAGACCCAGTACTTC
TRBD1	few	TRBV24-1	TRBJ1-5	CATSEFTGGKGQPQHF	TGTGCCACCAGTGAATTTACAGGGGGTAAGGGTCAGCCCCAGCATTTT
NA	few	TRBV11-2	TRBJ1-2	CASSLVTGQPGYTF	TGTGCCAGCAGCTTAGTTACGGGACAACCTGGCTACACCTTC
TRBD2	few	TRBV11-2	TRBJ2-3	CASSFGTSGVADTQYF	TGTGCCAGCAGCTTCGGGACTAGCGGGGTGGCAGATACGCAGTATTTT
NA	NA	TRBV5-4	TRBJ1-1	CASSLEAPNTEAFF	TGTGCCAGCAGCTTGGAAGCCCCGAACACTGAAGCTTTCTTT
NA	once	TRBV27	TRBJ1-6	CASSFLSPEGINNSPLHF	TGTGCCAGCAGTTTCCTTTCACCGGAGGGCATCAATAATTCACCCCTCCACTTT
NA	once	TRBV5-1	TRBJ1-2	CASSPGLEDNLYGYTF	TGCGCCAGCAGCCCCGGTCTTGAGGACAACCTCTATGGCTACACCTTC
TRBD1	NA	TRBV12-5	TRBJ2-7	CASGLGTGGLYEQYF	TGTGCTAGTGGTTTGGGCACAGGGGGATTATACGAGCAGTACTTC
TRBD1	NA	TRBV2	TRBJ2-7	CASNLGTGGYEQYF	TGTGCCAGCAACCTCGGAACAGGGGGCTACGAGCAGTACTTC